One and the same sample provided the 8 T cell receptor beta chains below, sequenced in a study of blood T cell repertoires in COVID-19. Sequenced by immunoSEQ multiplex PCR; TCRdb stores in-frame clones only, minus some. The sample carries nearly 110,000 clones, 71% recorded once. Sequenced input: peripheral blood. The receptors here all came from a human donor with acute or convalescent COVID-19. The donor label of this sample is uncertain.

A single count supports this clone. The rearrangement links TRBV9 to TRBJ2-2; 11 nucleotides line up with TRBD1. V lost 4 bases and J lost 0; bases outside the gene matches: 5. Germline loops: CDR1 SGDLS, CDR2 YYNGEE. The CDR3 extends over 17 amino acids. CDR3 nucleotide sequence: TGTGCCAGCAGCCCCGGGACAGGGGGTGCGAACACCGGGGAGCTGTTTTTT. Its translation: CASSPGTGGANTGELFF.

The chain links TRBV5-1 to TRBJ2-1; 9 positions match TRBD1. The CDR3 totals 15 residues. The V gene's germline CDR1 is SGHRS and CDR2 YFSETQ. The V gene end was trimmed by 4 bases and the J gene end by 8 bases; junction bases not matched to a gene: 10. The CDR3: CASSTGTGPDHEQFF. Written as DNA, the CDR3 is TGCGCCAGCAGCACAGGGACAGGGCCCGATCATGAGCAGTTCTTC.

V gene TRBV14 combines with J gene TRBJ1-2, with a possible D match to TRBD1 (6 bases). Germline CDR1 is SGHDN and CDR2 is FVKESK. CDR3 length: 16 amino acids. Trimming took 1 base from V and 0 from J, leaving 12 bases between them. In DNA form, the CDR3 reads TGTGCCAGCAGCCAAGTGGGGGCCTCTACTAACTATGGCTACACCTTC. It codes for CASSQVGASTNYGYTF. Drawing the rest from reference TRBV14 and TRBJ1-2, the complete variable domain is EAGVTQFPSHSVIEKGQTVTLRCDPISGHDNLYWYRRVMGKEIKFLLHFVKESKQDESGMPNNRFLAERTGGTYSTLKVQPAELEDSGVYFCASSQVGASTNYGYTFGSGTRLTVV.

The chain carries TRBV6-5 and TRBJ2-3, with 9 bases fitting TRBD2. The CDR3 is made up of 15 amino acids. CDR1 and CDR2 (germline): MNHEY, SVGAGI. V shed 6 bases and J 4 bases; nucleotides not matched to a gene: 8. The CDR3 DNA sequence: TGTGCCAGCAGGCGACCCGGCGGGGGGGCAGATACGCAGTATTTT. Encoded protein: CASRRPGGGADTQYF.

The rearrangement joins TRBV2 to TRBJ2-1; TRBD2 agrees at 8 bases. The CDR3 loop spans 14 amino acids. Germline V lookup: CDR1 SNHLY, CDR2 FYNNEI. Trimming cost V 8 bases and J 1 base; bases outside gene matches: 4. CDR3 nucleotide sequence: TGTGCCAGCGGCGGGGGGTTATCCTACAATGAGCAGTTCTTC. Translation: CASGGGLSYNEQFF.

This chain connects TRBV5-8 to TRBJ2-2, with 9 bases lining up with TRBD1. Germline lookup yields CDR1 SGHTS and CDR2 YDEGEE. V shed 1 base and J 2 bases; nucleotides not matched to a gene: 6. The CDR3 sequence is 17 residues long. The CDR3 here is CASSLYSTGGNTGELFF. DNA of the CDR3: TGTGCCAGCAGCTTGTATTCGACAGGGGGAAACACCGGGGAGCTGTTTTTT.

The chain uses TRBV2 and TRBJ2-5, with TRBD1 matching 8 bases. Germline CDR1 is SNHLY and CDR2 is FYNNEI. The CDR3 is 13 amino acids. V lost 4 bases and J lost 4; bases outside the gene matches: 2. CDR3 in amino acids: CASSARGLETQYF. In DNA form, the CDR3 reads TGTGCCAGCAGTGCCAGGGGGCTAGAGACCCAGTACTTC.

V usage is TRBV30 and J usage is TRBJ1-6; TRBD1 might be the D (5 bases). CDR1 GTSNPN and CDR2 SVGIG come from the germline V gene (reference sequence). The V and J ends lost 0 bases and 10 bases respectively, with 13 bases between them. This CDR3 has 14 amino acids. CDR3 residues: CAWSVWRGGSPLHF. Here the CDR3 DNA reads TGTGCCTGGAGTGTATGGAGGGGTGGGTCACCCCTCCACTTT.